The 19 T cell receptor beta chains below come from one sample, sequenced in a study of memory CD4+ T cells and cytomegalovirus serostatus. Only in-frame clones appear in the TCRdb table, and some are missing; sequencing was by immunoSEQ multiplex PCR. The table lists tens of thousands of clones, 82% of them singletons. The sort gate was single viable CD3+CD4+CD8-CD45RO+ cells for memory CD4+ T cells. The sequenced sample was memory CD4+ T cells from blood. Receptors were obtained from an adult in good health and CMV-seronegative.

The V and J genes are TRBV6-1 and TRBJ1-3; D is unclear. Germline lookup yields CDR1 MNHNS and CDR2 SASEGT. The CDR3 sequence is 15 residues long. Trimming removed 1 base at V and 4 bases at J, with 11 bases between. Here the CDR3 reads CASSEDGRRGNTIYF. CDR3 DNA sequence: TGTGCCAGCAGTGAAGACGGACGTCGGGGAAACACCATATATTTT.

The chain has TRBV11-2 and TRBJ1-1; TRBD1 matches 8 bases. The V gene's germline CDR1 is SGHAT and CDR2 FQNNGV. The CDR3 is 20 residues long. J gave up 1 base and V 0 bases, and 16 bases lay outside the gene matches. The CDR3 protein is CASSLDRGGRGRGRNTEAFF. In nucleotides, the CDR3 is TGTGCCAGCAGCTTAGATAGGGGTGGCAGGGGGCGCGGGAGGAACACTGAAGCTTTCTTT.

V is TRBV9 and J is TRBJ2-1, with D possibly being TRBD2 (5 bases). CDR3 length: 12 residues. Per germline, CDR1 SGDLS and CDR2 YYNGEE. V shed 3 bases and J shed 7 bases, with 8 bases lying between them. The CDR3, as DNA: TGTGCCAGCAGCGCGGAGCGGAATGAGCAGTTCTTC. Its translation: CASSAERNEQFF.

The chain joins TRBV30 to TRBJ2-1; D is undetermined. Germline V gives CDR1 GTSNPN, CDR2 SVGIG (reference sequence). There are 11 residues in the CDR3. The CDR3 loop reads CEGRTANEQFF. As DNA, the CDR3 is TGTGAGGGTCGAACGGCCAATGAGCAGTTCTTC.

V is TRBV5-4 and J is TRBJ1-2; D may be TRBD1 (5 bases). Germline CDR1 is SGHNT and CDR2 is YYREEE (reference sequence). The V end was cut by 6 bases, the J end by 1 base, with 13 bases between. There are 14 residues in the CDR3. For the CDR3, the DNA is TGTGCCAGCAATCCGGGACGCCATAACTATGGCTACACCTTC. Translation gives CASNPGRHNYGYTF.

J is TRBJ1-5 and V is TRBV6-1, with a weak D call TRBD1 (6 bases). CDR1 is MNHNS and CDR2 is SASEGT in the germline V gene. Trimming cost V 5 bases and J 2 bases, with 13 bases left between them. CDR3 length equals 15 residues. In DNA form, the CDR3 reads TGTGCCAGCAGTCAGGGGCCCTGGGGCAATCAGCCCCAGCATTTT. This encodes CASSQGPWGNQPQHF.

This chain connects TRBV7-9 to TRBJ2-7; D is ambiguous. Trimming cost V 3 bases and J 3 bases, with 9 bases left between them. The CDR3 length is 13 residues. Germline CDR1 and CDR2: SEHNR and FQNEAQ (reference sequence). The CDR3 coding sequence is TGTGCCAGCAGCTTCTTACACGACTACGAGCAGTACTTC. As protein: CASSFLHDYEQYF.

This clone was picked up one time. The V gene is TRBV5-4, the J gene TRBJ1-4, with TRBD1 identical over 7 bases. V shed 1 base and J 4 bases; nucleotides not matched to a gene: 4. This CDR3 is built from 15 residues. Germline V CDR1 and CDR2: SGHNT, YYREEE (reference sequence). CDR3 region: CASSLTTGDNEKLFF. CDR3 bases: TGTGCCAGCAGCTTGACCACAGGGGATAATGAAAAACTGTTTTTT.

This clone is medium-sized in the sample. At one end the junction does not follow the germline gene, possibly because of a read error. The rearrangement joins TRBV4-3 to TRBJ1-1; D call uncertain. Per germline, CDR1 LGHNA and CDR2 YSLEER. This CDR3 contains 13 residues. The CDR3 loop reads CASSRTMNAEAFF. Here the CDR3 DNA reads TGCGCCAGCAGTCGTACGATGAACGCTGAAGCTTTCTTT.

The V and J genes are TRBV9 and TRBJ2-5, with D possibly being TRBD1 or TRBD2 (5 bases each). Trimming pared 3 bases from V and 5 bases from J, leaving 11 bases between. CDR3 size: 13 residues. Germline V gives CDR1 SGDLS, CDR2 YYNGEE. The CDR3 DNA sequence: TGTGCCAGCAGCGGTGGGACCGGGGAGACCCAGTACTTC. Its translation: CASSGGTGETQYF. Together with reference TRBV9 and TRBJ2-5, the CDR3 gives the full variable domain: DSGVTQTPKHLITATGQRVTLRCSPRSGDLSVYWYQQSLDQGLQFLIQYYNGEERAKGNILERFSAQQFPDLHSELNLSSLELGDSALYFCASSGGTGETQYFGPGTRLLVL.

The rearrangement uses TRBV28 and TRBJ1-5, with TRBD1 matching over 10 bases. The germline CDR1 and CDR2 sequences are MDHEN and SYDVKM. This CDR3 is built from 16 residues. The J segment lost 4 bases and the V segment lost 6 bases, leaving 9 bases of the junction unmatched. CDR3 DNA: TGTGCCAGCAGCCTCTCGACAGGGGGCCGTAATCAGCCCCAGCATTTT. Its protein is CASSLSTGGRNQPQHF.

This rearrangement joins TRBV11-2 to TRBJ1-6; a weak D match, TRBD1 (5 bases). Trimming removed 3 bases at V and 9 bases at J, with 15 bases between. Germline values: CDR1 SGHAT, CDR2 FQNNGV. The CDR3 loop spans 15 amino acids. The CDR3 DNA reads TGTGCCAGCAGCTTTGCCGGGGGGTTCGGTTCACCCCTCCACTTT. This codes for CASSFAGGFGSPLHF.

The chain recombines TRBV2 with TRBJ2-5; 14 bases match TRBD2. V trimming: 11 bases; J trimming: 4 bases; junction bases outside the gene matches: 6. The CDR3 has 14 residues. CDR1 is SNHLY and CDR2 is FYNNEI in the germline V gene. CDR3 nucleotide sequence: TGTGCCGCGGCAGGGACTAGCGGGGGAGAGACCCAGTACTTC. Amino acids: CAAAGTSGGETQYF.

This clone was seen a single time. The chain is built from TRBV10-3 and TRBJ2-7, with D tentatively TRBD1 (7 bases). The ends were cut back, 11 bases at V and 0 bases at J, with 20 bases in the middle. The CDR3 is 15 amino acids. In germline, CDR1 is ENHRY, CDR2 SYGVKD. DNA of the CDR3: TGTGCCTCACAGGCGCGGGACAGAAGCTCCTACGAGCAGTACTTC. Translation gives CASQARDRSSYEQYF.

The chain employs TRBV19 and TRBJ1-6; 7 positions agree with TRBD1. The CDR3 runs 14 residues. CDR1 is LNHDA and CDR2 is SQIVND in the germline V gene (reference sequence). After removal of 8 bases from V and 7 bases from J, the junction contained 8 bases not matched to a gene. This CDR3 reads CASSRDRLNSPLHF. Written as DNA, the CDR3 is TGTGCCAGTTCCCGGGACAGACTAAATTCACCCCTCCACTTT.

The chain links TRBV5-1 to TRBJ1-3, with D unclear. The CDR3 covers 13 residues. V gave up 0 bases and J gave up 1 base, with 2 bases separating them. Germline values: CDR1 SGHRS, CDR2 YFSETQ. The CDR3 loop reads CASSLASGNTIYF. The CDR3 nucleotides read TGCGCCAGCAGCTTGGCTTCTGGAAACACCATATATTTT. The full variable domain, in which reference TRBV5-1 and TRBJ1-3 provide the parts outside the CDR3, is KAGVTQTPRYLIKTRGQQVTLSCSPISGHRSVSWYQQTPGQGLQFLFEYFSETQRNKGNFPGRFSGRQFSNSRSEMNVSTLELGDSALYLCASSLASGNTIYFGEGSWLTVV.

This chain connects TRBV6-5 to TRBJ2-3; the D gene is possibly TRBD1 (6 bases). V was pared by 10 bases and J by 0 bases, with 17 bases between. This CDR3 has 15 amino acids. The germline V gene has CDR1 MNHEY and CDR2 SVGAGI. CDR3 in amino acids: CATQLRGGSTDTQYF. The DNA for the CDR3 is TGTGCCACCCAGCTGAGAGGGGGTAGCACAGATACGCAGTATTTT.

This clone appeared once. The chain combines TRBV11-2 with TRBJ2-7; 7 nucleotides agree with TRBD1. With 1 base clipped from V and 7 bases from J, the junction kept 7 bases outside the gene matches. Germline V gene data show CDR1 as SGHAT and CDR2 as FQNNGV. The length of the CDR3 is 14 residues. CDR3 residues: CASSLVRGYGEQYF. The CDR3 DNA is TGTGCCAGCAGCTTAGTCAGGGGGTATGGGGAGCAGTACTTC.

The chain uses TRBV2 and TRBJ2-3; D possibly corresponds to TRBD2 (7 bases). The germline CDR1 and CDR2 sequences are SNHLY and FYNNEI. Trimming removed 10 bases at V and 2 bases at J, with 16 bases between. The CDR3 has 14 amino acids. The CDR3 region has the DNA TGTGCCATCAGAGGGGGACTACCCACAGATACGCAGTATTTT. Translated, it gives CAIRGGLPTDTQYF.